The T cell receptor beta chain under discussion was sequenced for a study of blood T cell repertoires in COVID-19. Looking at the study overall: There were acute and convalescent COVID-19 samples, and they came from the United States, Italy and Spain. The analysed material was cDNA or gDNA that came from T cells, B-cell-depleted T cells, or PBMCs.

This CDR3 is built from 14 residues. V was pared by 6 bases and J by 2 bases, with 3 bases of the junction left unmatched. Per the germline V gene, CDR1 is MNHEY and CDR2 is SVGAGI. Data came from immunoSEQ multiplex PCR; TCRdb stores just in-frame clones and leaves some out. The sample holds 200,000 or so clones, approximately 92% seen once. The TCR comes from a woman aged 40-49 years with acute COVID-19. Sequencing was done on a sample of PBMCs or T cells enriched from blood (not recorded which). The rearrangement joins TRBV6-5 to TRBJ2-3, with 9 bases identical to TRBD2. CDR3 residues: CASSGLAITDTQYF. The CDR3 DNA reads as TGTGCCAGCAGCGGACTAGCGATCACAGATACGCAGTATTTT.